This T cell receptor (beta chain) was recovered during a study of PD-L1 blockade in urothelial cancer (TCRdb year 2017). Background for the entire study: Therapy was started in about 2014 for all patients, and atezolizumab 1,200 mg was administered intravenously every 3 weeks. About 90% of the roughly 29 patients were identified as males with urothelial cancer of bladder origin, and a prior smoking history was reported by 18 of 29 patients. Patients had an ECOG performance status of 0 or 1 and had received between 0 and 3 prior chemotherapy regimens. Blood samples were analyzed at 3 weeks after treatment start (second dose) and at 6 weeks after treatment start. Blood samples gave median yields of around 150,000 T cells and 82,636 unique TCRs, along with a median clonality of about 0.084. Somatic, immune and clinical correlates of response to PD-L1 blockade with atezolizumab in urothelial cancer were the focus of an exploratory multi-omic analysis. Pretreatment tumor samples, along with matched peripheral blood serially collected before and after atezolizumab treatment, were subjected to TCR sequencing. Durable clinical benefit was defined as progression-free survival longer than 6 months, and TCR features were also tested against progression-free and overall survival. In the same patients, whole exome sequencing and RNA sequencing of pretreatment tumors were performed in addition to TCR sequencing. Durable clinical benefit was achieved by nine patients and was not achieved by 20 patients. Some 29 patients had pretreatment blood TCR-seq, approximately 24 had at least one posttreatment blood collection, and approximately 24 had tumor TCR-seq. Summary of the overall study and its limitations: Improved progression-free and overall survival was found to be associated with pretreatment peripheral blood TCR clonality below the median. Among patients with durable benefit, tumor-associated TCR clones showed greater expansion in peripheral blood 3 weeks after treatment started (n ≈ 22, p = 0.022). Because the sample size was small (n = 29) and many of the analyses were exploratory, the results are meant to be hypothesis-generating.

With regard to this clone: Its antigen target is currently unknown. No base quality values were provided; no much bigger clone lies one nucleotide off.

Synthetic TCR analog templates were spiked into each PCR to estimate absolute template abundance from read counts. The immunoSEQ assay used bias-controlled V and J gene primers to amplify TCRbeta CDR3 regions from genomic DNA. Rearranged TCRbeta segments were sequenced at approximately 20X coverage. Processing in the source paper ran as follows. Sequencing errors were corrected by clustering, and CDR3s were annotated against IMGT so that V, D and J genes could be assigned. Downstream analyses used only productive TCRbeta rearrangements and left out out-of-frame or stop-codon sequences. Clonality was calculated as one minus the Shannon entropy normalized by the log of the number of unique productive sequences. Fisher's exact test with Benjamini-Hochberg correction, at a threshold of adjusted p below 0.01, was used to find clones that differed between time points or between blood and tumor. TCRdb carries this immuneACCESS record with in-frame sequences only. Its versions omit some clonotypes, under half of them owing to an unresolved V gene in the studies checked, with the rest unexplained. That table is the source of V, J and clone size, and D and trimming were worked out from the DNA. The sample includes 40,000 or so clones, with around 82% observed a single time. The top ten clonotypes cover around 13% of the sample.

The time point tag for this specimen amounts to: peripheral blood 6 weeks after treatment start. A total of some 30 patients with locally advanced or metastatic urothelial carcinoma, treated at Memorial Sloan Kettering on a trial protocol, made up the cohort. Peripheral blood mononuclear cells were collected pretreatment and during treatment, with between 1 and 8 total time points per patient. The Qiagen DNeasy Blood extraction kit was used to purify genomic DNA from total PBMCs and from tumor samples. PBMCs were collected pretreatment and during treatment and were isolated and stored as previously described. The germline V and J ends show losses of 6 bases and 4 bases respectively, and no gene match explains 8 bases of the junction. From the cysteine through the phenylalanine, the CDR3 covers 14 amino acids. Just CDR3 DNA is preserved here, 42 bases in frame from base 1. Reading the germline V gene (reference sequence) gives CDR1 LNHDA and CDR2 SQIVND.

Here the chain combines TRBV19 and TRBJ2-7, with 8 junctional bases fitting TRBD2. This TCR came from a man between 60 and 75 years old with urothelial cancer. Sequencing was performed on PBMCs, taken around atezolizumab (anti-PD-L1) treatment. The nucleotide sequence reads TGTGCCAGTAGGACAGCGGGAGCGAATTACGAGCAGTACTTC. This encodes CASRTAGANYEQYF.